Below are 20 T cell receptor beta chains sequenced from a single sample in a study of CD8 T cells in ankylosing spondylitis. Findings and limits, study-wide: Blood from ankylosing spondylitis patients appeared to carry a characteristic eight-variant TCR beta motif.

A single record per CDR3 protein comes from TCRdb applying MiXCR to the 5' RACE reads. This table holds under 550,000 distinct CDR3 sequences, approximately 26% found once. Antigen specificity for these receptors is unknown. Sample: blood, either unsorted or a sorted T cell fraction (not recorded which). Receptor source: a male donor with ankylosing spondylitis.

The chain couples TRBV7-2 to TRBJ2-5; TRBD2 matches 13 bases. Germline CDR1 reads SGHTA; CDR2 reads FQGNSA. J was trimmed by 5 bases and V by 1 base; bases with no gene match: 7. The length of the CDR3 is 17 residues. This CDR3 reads CASSLGRTSGSLETQYF. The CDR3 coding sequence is TGTGCCAGCAGCTTAGGGAGGACTAGCGGGAGTTTGGAGACCCAGTACTTC. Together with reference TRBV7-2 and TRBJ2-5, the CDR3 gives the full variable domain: GAGVSQSPSNKVTEKGKDVELRCDPISGHTALYWYRQSLGQGLEFLIYFQGNSAPDKSGLPSDRFSAERTGGSVSTLTIQRTQQEDSAVYLCASSLGRTSGSLETQYFGPGTRLLVL.

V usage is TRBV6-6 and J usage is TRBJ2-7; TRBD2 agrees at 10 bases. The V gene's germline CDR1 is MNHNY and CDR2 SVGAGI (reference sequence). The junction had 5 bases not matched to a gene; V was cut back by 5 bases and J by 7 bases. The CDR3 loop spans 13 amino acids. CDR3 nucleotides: TGTGCCAGCAGTCCTAGCGGGAGTAATGAGCAGTACGTC. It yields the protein CASSPSGSNEQYV.

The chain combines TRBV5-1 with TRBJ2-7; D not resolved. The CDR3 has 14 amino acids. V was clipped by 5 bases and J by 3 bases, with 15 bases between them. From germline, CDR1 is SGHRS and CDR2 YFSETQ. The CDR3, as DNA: TGCGCCAGCAGGCTAACCCACGAAAACTACGAGCAGTACTTC. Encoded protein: CASRLTHENYEQYF.

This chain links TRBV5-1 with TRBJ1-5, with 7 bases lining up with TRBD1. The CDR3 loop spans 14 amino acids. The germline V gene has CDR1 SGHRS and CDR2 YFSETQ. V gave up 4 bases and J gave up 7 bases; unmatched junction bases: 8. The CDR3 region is CASSVSGGEQPQHF. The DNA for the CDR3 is TGCGCCAGCAGCGTATCAGGGGGGGAACAGCCCCAGCATTTT.

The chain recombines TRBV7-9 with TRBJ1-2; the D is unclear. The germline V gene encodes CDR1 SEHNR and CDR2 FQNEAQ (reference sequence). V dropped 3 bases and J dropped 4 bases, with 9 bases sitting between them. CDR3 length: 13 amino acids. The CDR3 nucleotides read TGTGCCAGCAGCTTGATGGAGCCCTATGGCTACACCTTC. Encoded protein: CASSLMEPYGYTF. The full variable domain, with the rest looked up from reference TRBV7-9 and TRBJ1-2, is DTGVSQNPRHKITKRGQNVTFRCDPISEHNRLYWYRQTLGQGPEFLTYFQNEAQLEKSRLLSDRFSAERPKGSFSTLEIQRTEQGDSAMYLCASSLMEPYGYTFGSGTRLTVV.

This chain's CDR3 is CASSEPTGVNEQFF. CDR3 DNA sequence: TGCGCCAGCAGCGAACCGACAGGAGTCAATGAGCAGTTCTTC. This chain connects TRBV5-1 to TRBJ2-1; tentatively, D is TRBD1 (6 bases). Germline CDR1 and CDR2: SGHRS and YFSETQ. The CDR3 contains 14 residues. Trimming cost V 4 bases and J 6 bases, with 14 bases left between them.

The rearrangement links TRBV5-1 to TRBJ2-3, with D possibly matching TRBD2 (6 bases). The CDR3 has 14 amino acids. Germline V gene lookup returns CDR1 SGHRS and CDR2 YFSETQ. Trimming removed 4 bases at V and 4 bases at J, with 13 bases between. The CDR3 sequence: CASSVAGLADTQYF. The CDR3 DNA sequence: TGCGCCAGCAGCGTCGCGGGGTTGGCAGATACGCAGTATTTT.

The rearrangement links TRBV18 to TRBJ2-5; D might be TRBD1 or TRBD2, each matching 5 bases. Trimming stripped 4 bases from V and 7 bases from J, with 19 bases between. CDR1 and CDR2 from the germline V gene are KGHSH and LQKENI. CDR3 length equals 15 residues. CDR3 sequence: CASSLSTGASSTQYF. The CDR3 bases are TGTGCCAGCTCACTTTCTACCGGGGCCAGCTCGACCCAGTACTTC.

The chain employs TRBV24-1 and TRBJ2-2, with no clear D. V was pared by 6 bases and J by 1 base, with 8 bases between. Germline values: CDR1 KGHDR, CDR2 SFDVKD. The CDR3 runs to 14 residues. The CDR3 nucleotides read TGTGCCACCAGTAAGAATGAGAACACCGGGGAGCTGTTTTTT. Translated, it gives CATSKNENTGELFF.

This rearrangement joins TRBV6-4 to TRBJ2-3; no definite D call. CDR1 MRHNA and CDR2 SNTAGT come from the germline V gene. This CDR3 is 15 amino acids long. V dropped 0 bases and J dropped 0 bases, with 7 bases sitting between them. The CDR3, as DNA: TGTGCCAGCAGTGACTCGGCAGCTAGCACAGATACGCAGTATTTT. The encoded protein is CASSDSAASTDTQYF.

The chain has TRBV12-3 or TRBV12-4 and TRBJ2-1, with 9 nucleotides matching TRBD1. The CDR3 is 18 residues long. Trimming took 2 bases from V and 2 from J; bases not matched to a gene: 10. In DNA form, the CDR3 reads TGTGCCAGCAGTTTATGGCGCTTAGGGACAGGGACCTACAATGAGCAGTTCTTC. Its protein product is CASSLWRLGTGTYNEQFF.

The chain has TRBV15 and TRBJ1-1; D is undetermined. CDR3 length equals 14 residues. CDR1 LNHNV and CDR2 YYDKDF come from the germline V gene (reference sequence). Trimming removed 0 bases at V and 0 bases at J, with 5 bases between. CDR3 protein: CATSRDAVNTEAFF. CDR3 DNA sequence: TGTGCCACCAGCAGAGACGCCGTGAACACTGAAGCTTTCTTT.

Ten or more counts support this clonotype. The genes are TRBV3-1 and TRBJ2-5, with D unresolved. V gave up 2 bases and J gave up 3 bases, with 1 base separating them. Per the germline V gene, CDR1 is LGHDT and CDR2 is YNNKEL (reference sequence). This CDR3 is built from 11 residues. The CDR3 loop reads CASSQKETQYF. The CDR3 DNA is TGTGCCAGCAGCCAAAAAGAGACCCAGTACTTC.

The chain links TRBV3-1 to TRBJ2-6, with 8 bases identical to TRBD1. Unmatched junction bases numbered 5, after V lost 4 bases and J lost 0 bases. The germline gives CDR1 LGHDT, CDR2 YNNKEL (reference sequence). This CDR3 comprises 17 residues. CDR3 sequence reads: CASSPGQDRSGANVLTF. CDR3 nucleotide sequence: TGTGCCAGCAGCCCGGGACAGGATCGCTCTGGGGCCAACGTCCTGACTTTC.

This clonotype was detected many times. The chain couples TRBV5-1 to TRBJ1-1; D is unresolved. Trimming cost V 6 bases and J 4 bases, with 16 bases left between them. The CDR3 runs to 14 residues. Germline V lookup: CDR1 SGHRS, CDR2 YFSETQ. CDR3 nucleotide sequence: TGCGCCAGCACCACCTTCGGGTCCTCCACTGAAGCTTTCTTT. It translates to CASTTFGSSTEAFF.

CDR3 nucleotides: TGCAGTGCTAGCGTAGCGGGAGTTACAGATACGCAGTATTTT. It specifies CSASVAGVTDTQYF. The V call is TRBV20-1, the J call TRBJ2-3, with 9 bases that match TRBD2. CDR1 and CDR2 from the germline V gene are DFQATT and SNEGSKA (reference sequence). Trimming cost V 3 bases and J 3 bases; bases outside gene matches: 4. This CDR3 spans 14 amino acids.

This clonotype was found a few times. CDR3 sequence: CATSDFSQANTDTQYF. CDR3 sequence (DNA): TGTGCCACCAGTGATTTTTCGCAGGCCAACACAGATACGCAGTATTTT. This sequence joins TRBV24-1 and TRBJ2-3; D ambiguous. This CDR3 spans 16 amino acids. Germline CDR1 reads KGHDR; CDR2 reads SFDVKD. The ends were cut back, 1 base at V and 2 bases at J, with 12 bases in the middle.

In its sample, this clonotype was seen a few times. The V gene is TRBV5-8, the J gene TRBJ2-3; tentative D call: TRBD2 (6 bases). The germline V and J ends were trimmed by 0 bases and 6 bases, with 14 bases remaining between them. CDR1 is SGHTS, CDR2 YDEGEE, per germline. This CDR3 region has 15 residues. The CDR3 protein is CASSLGYRAGDTQYF. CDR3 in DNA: TGTGCCAGCAGCTTGGGTTACCGGGCGGGGGATACGCAGTATTTT.

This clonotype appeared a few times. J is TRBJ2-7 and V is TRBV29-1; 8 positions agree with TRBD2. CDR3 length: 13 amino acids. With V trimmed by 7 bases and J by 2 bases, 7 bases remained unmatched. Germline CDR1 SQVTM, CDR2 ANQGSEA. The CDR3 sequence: CSGGGLETYEQYF. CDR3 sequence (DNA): TGCAGCGGAGGGGGACTAGAAACCTACGAGCAGTACTTC.

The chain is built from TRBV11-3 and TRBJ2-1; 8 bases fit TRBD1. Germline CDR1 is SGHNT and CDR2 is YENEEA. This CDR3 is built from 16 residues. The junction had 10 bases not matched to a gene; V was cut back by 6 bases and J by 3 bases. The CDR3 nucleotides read TGTGCCAGCAGTCCAAGTCCGGGACAGGACTACAATGAGCAGTTCTTC. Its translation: CASSPSPGQDYNEQFF.